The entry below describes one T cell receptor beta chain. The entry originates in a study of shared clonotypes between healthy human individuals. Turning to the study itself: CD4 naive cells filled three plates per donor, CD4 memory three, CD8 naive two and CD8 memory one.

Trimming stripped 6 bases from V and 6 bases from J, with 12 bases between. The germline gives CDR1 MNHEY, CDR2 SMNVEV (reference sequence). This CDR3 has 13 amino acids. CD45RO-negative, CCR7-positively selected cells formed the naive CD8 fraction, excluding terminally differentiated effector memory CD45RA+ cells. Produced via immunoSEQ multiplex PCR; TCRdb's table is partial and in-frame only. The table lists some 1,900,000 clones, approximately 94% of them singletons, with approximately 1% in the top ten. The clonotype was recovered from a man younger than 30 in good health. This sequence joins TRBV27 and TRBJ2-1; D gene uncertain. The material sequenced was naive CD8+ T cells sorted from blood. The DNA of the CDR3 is TGTGCCAGCAGCTTAACACTCTTCAATGAGCAGTTCTTC. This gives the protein CASSLTLFNEQFF.